The 20 T cell receptor beta chains given below trace back to one sample, sequenced in a study of control samples from healthy donors and cancer patients. The table came from immunoSEQ multiplex PCR; TCRdb's copy has only in-frame clones and leaves some out. This table has roughly 450,000 clones, 75% to 95% appearing once. The sample was PBMCs. The source of these receptors is a man between 35 and 55 years old with head and neck cancer.

The chain joins TRBV28 to TRBJ1-1, with D maybe TRBD1 (5 bases). Trimming left V 6 bases short and J 5 bases short, with 13 bases between. Germline CDR1 MDHEN, CDR2 SYDVKM. The CDR3 runs to 13 residues. In DNA, the CDR3 is TGTGCCAGCAGATATCGGGGGGGGACTGAAGCTTTCTTT. This translates into CASRYRGGTEAFF.

The rearrangement uses TRBV6-5 and TRBJ2-2; D may be TRBD1 (6 bases). In germline, CDR1 is MNHEY, CDR2 SVGAGI. The CDR3 is 12 residues long. The V end was cut by 8 bases, the J end by 4 bases, with 8 bases between. The CDR3: CASWGRTGELFF. The CDR3 DNA sequence: TGTGCCAGCTGGGGGCGCACCGGGGAGCTGTTTTTT.

The rearrangement uses TRBV28 and TRBJ2-1, with 9 bases fitting TRBD2. This CDR3 is built from 16 residues. Looked up from germline, CDR1 is MDHEN and CDR2 is SYDVKM. Germline trimming cut 6 bases from V and 7 bases from J; bases unmatched to any gene: 13. The CDR3 DNA sequence: TGTGCCAGCAGCTCCGCTGGGGCTAGCGGGGTGAATGAGCAGTTCTTC. Encoded protein: CASSSAGASGVNEQFF.

The chain joins TRBV2 to TRBJ2-1; D is possibly TRBD1 (6 bases). V was pared by 10 bases and J by 7 bases, with 20 bases between. CDR1 SNHLY and CDR2 FYNNEI come from the germline V gene. This CDR3 has 14 residues. The DNA of the CDR3 is TGTGCCATCTCAGAGGACAGTACACAGAATGAGCAGTTCTTC. Translating it yields CAISEDSTQNEQFF.

This rearrangement joins TRBV7-8 to TRBJ1-1; a possible D gene is TRBD1 (6 bases). This CDR3 is 16 amino acids long. CDR1 SGHVS and CDR2 FQNEAQ come from the germline V gene. V was trimmed by 5 bases and J by 0 bases, leaving 16 bases between them. For the CDR3, the DNA is TGTGCCAGCAGCGTCTTCCGGGGGCTTATGAACACTGAAGCTTTCTTT. It yields the protein CASSVFRGLMNTEAFF.

The chain combines TRBV12-3 or TRBV12-4 with TRBJ2-1; a possible D gene is TRBD2 (6 bases). V dropped 1 base and J dropped 8 bases, with 9 bases sitting between them. The CDR3 length is 13 residues. The CDR3 spells CASSLVRGHEQFF. The CDR3 region has the DNA TGTGCCAGCAGTTTAGTGCGGGGCCATGAGCAGTTCTTC.

The chain couples TRBV27 to TRBJ1-1, with a possible D match to TRBD1 (5 bases). The CDR3 consists of 16 residues. Germline loops: CDR1 MNHEY, CDR2 SMNVEV (reference sequence). Trimming removed 5 bases from V and 3 bases from J, with 19 bases in between. The CDR3 sequence: CASSPRGISMDTEAFF. The CDR3 coding sequence is TGTGCCAGCAGTCCCCGGGGGATAAGTATGGACACTGAAGCTTTCTTT.

The genes are TRBV27 and TRBJ1-2; 9 bases map to TRBD1. The CDR3 spans 19 residues. Germline loops: CDR1 MNHEY, CDR2 SMNVEV (reference sequence). The V segment lost 6 bases and the J segment 2 bases; nucleotides outside the gene matches: 19. CDR3 amino acids: CASRGRDREAFKYNYGYTF. CDR3 bases: TGTGCCAGCAGAGGACGGGACAGGGAAGCATTCAAATACAACTATGGCTACACCTTC.

The V gene is TRBV7-8, the J gene TRBJ2-7; TRBD1 matches at 7 bases. This CDR3 has 15 amino acids. Germline assignment: CDR1 SGHVS and CDR2 FQNEAQ. V shed 5 bases, J shed 2 bases, and the junction held 9 bases outside the gene matches. In DNA, the CDR3 is TGTGCCAGCAGCCCCAGGGGGACACCTACCTACGAGCAGTACTTC. It encodes CASSPRGTPTYEQYF.

The genes are TRBV10-3 and TRBJ1-1; 7 bases fit TRBD1. Germline CDR1 is ENHRY and CDR2 is SYGVKD. The CDR3 has 13 amino acids. V gave up 10 bases and J gave up 5 bases; unmatched junction bases: 10. This CDR3 reads CATIQGMGTEAFF. The CDR3, as DNA: TGTGCCACCATACAGGGGATGGGGACTGAAGCTTTCTTT.

V gene TRBV14 combines with J gene TRBJ2-2; 8 nucleotides match TRBD1. The CDR3 spans 16 residues. V lost 4 bases to trimming and J lost 1 base; unmatched junction nucleotides: 5. Germline-derived CDR1 and CDR2 are SGHDN and FVKESK. The CDR3 spells CASSLPGTGNTGELFF. CDR3 coding DNA: TGTGCCAGCAGCCTCCCCGGGACAGGGAACACCGGGGAGCTGTTTTTT. The whole variable domain, filled in from reference TRBV14 and TRBJ2-2, reads EAGVTQFPSHSVIEKGQTVTLRCDPISGHDNLYWYRRVMGKEIKFLLHFVKESKQDESGMPNNRFLAERTGGTYSTLKVQPAELEDSGVYFCASSLPGTGNTGELFFGEGSRLTVL.

The J gene is TRBJ2-1, the V gene TRBV11-2, with D perhaps TRBD2 (7 bases). Germline values: CDR1 SGHAT, CDR2 FQNNGV. The V end lost 5 bases, the J end lost 6 bases, and 17 bases lay between the germline ends. The CDR3 has 15 amino acids. The DNA of the CDR3 is TGTGCCAGCAGCAACAGGGTGCGGGGGTTCAATGAGCAGTTCTTC. Its translation is CASSNRVRGFNEQFF.

The V and J genes are TRBV9 and TRBJ1-5; a possible D gene is TRBD1 (6 bases). The CDR3 totals 15 residues. Trimming removed 3 bases at V and 6 bases at J, with 16 bases between. Germline assignment: CDR1 SGDLS and CDR2 YYNGEE. The CDR3 nucleotides read TGTGCCAGCAGCGGGGGGCCAGGGGAGACTCAGCCCCAGCATTTT. Protein sequence: CASSGGPGETQPQHF.

This rearrangement joins TRBV11-2 to TRBJ1-2; D call uncertain. The CDR3 sequence is 12 residues long. CDR1 is SGHAT and CDR2 is FQNNGV in the germline V gene. Trimming stripped 1 base from V and 8 bases from J, with 8 bases between. CDR3 nucleotide sequence: TGTGCCAGCAGCTTAGCTTCGAACGGCTACACCTTC. Translated: CASSLASNGYTF.

The CDR3, as DNA: TGTGCCAGCAGCCAAATTCACCAAGGCGAGCAGTACTTC. Translated, it gives CASSQIHQGEQYF. The chain combines TRBV7-9 with TRBJ2-7; no reliable D call. This CDR3 comprises 13 residues. The V gene's germline CDR1 is SEHNR and CDR2 FQNEAQ (reference sequence). Between the trimmed V and J ends, which lost 5 bases and 6 bases, there was a span of 14 bases.

The chain recombines TRBV18 with TRBJ1-6; 8 bases line up with TRBD1. The CDR3 extends over 15 amino acids. Trimming at V came to 2 bases and at J to 8 bases, leaving 5 bases not matched to a gene. The germline V gene has CDR1 KGHSH and CDR2 LQKENI. The CDR3 DNA is TGTGCCAGCTCACCAAGGGAACAGGGGGATTCACCCCTCCACTTT. Encoded protein: CASSPREQGDSPLHF.

CDR3: CASSQDQGGGAGTEAFF. Here the CDR3 DNA reads TGCGCCAGCAGCCAAGATCAGGGGGGGGGCGCGGGCACTGAAGCTTTCTTT. The chain employs TRBV4-3 and TRBJ1-1, with 7 bases lining up with TRBD1. Unmatched junction bases numbered 11, after V lost 0 bases and J lost 4 bases. Germline CDR1 and CDR2: LGHNA and YSLEER. The CDR3 consists of 17 residues.

Worth noting for this clone: One end of the junction varies from germline; a read error may be responsible. In nucleotides, the CDR3 is TGTGCCAGCAGTGATGAACTCTCCCACGAGCAGTACTTC. It yields the protein CASSDELSHEQYF. V usage is TRBV2 and J usage is TRBJ2-7; no definite D call. Germline-derived CDR1 and CDR2 are SNHLY and FYNNEI. The CDR3 covers 13 residues.

The chain employs TRBV5-6 and TRBJ2-5; 8 nucleotides match TRBD1. The J segment lost 5 bases and the V segment lost 4 bases, leaving 4 bases of the junction unmatched. The CDR3 consists of 13 residues. Germline loops: CDR1 SGHDT, CDR2 YYEEEE. CDR3 nucleotide sequence: TGTGCCAGCAGCCCGGACAGGGTTGAGACCCAGTACTTC. Residues: CASSPDRVETQYF.

In this sample, this clone turned up once. Sequence at one end of the junction differs from germline and may be a read error. The chain employs TRBV7-9 and TRBJ1-6; D ambiguous. Germline loops: CDR1 SEHNR, CDR2 FQNEAQ (reference sequence). The CDR3 sequence is 19 residues long. The CDR3 region is CATSSLASRGGQVWSPLHF. Here the CDR3 DNA reads TGTGCCACCAGCAGCTTAGCGTCGAGAGGCGGGCAGGTCTGGTCACCCCTCCACTTT.